This T cell receptor (beta chain) was sequenced for a study of T cell changes during pregnancy in multiple sclerosis. Sequencing used immunoSEQ multiplex PCR; TCRdb keeps in-frame clones, though not all of them. The data hold some 97,000 clones, with roughly 90% observed a single time. The length of the CDR3 is 14 residues. V was cut by 4 bases and J by 1 base, with 13 bases left in between. Per the germline V gene, CDR1 is GTSNPN and CDR2 is SVGIG (reference sequence). The receptor's source is a female donor with multiple sclerosis, enrolled in a pregnancy study. The chain recombines TRBV30 with TRBJ1-2; D gene ambiguous. The material sequenced was peripheral blood, taken after pregnancy. Here the CDR3 reads CAWTSIAFNYGYTF. CDR3 coding DNA: TGTGCCTGGACTTCTATAGCTTTTAACTATGGCTACACCTTC.